This note documents a single TCR beta chain sequence. This record belongs to a study of blood T cell repertoires in COVID-19. Looking at the study overall: Some COVID-19 samples were acute and others convalescent; all came from the United States, Italy and Spain. PBMCs, B-cell-depleted T cells, or T cells were the source of the cDNA or gDNA that made up the material.

Trimming removed 4 bases at V and 0 bases at J, with 6 bases between. CDR3 size: 13 residues. Germline loops: CDR1 LNHDA, CDR2 SQIVND (reference sequence). In the original workflow: Researchers report that nucleated cell counts were estimated from reference gene primer amplification. The table came from immunoSEQ multiplex PCR; TCRdb's copy has only in-frame clones and leaves some out. That table supplies the V and J calls and clone size; D and trimming were determined from the DNA. Found here are about half a million clones, approximately 83% of them singletons; the top ten hold about 3%. This chain uses TRBV19 with TRBJ1-2; D uncertain. The receptor's source is a human donor in a cohort sampled during active COVID-19. The sequencing input was peripheral blood. CDR3 amino acids: CASSSSSNYGYTF. CDR3 in DNA: TGTGCCAGTAGTAGTAGCTCTAACTATGGCTACACCTTC.